The clone carrying this T cell receptor beta chain has at least ten counts. Its target is not known. Read coverage stops 3 residues before the CDR3 terminus; the germline J gene supplies the remainder. Clones were read by immunoSEQ multiplex PCR, and TCRdb kept only the in-frame ones, dropping some. The sample shows 40,000 to 45,000 clones, none of them appearing just once. This entry belongs to a study of T cell clonality in common variable immunodeficiency. Study-wide results and caveats: Reportedly, TCR beta sequences from common variable immunodeficiency showed fewer deletions and N-nucleotide insertions.

Germline V CDR1 and CDR2: DFQATT, SNEGSKA (reference sequence). J lost 0 bases, V lost 5 bases, and 14 bases had no gene match. This CDR3 is 17 amino acids long. Each donor provided about 4.5 to 9 ml of heparinized whole blood. Sequencing was performed on peripheral blood mononuclear cells. The TCR originated in a person between 18 and 69 years old in good health. The gene calls are TRBV20-1 and TRBJ2-3; 7 nucleotides agree with TRBD2. CDR3 DNA, as far as it was read: TGCAGTGCTGAAGACGCTGTAGCGGGCCATAGCACAGATACG. Translating gives CSAEDAVAGHSTDT. The complete CDR3 protein is CSAEDAVAGHSTDTQYF.